This T cell receptor beta chain comes out of a study of cytomegalovirus exposure and HLA in healthy donors (TCRdb year 2017). Broadly, across the study: An earlier analysis of about 530 of the donors reported approximately 300 Gb of sequence data and around 100 million unique TCR beta sequences obtained from approximately 180 million T cells. An early release covering around 630 HLA-typed donors comprised approximately 290 gigabases of sequencing data and 85 million or so unique TCR sequences. Among the roughly 400 genotyped donors, roughly 80% belonged to the genetic ancestry cluster associated with self-reported Caucasian donors. The study was designed to test whether signatures of past pathogen exposure could be identified by cataloging public T cell receptors. The study used immunosequencing to profile the T cell repertoires of approximately 690 subjects and linked those repertoires to cytomegalovirus serostatus. In addition to the first cohort of approximately 650 subjects, a separate validation cohort of 130 or so different subjects was used. To predict cytomegalovirus infection status, the study brought together high-throughput TCR immunosequencing, statistical association of individual TCRs with disease status, and machine learning. A later analysis re-examined previously published TCR beta repertoires from several hundred donors and added high-resolution HLA genotyping to investigate patterns of TCR occurrence. In the later analysis, no new phenotypic data were used to find candidate immune exposures; instead, reliance was placed on TCR beta sequences and their occurrence across donors. In an earlier analysis of 500 to 650 of the donors, high-throughput TCR beta sequencing was used to judge whether each TCR beta V gene segment behaved as functional or pseudogenic. Alongside the repertoire data, information on donor age, sex, ethnicity and CMV serostatus was compiled. A later genetic analysis used genome-wide SNP genotypes for about three fifths of the 666 donors, treating that subset as a discovery cohort. All discovery cohort repertoires had been generated using a single sequencing platform. Both class I and class II loci were covered by HLA typing, at four-digit resolution. The number of donors typed differed by locus, with roughly 620-630 for A, B, C, DRB1 and DQB1, over 500 for DQA1, approximately 580 for DPA1, and around 430 for DPB1. Four to six DR-DQ haplotypes were handled as single units for association and clustering, since linkage in the cohort was strong. Among 398 genotyped donors of the cohort, an average of about 240,000 unique TCR beta nucleotide sequences was sequenced per donor, of which 15% to 20% were non-productive.

V and J are truncated by 6 bases and 11 bases respectively, leaving an intervening sequence of 13 bases. The CDR3, cysteine through phenylalanine, is 10 amino acids long. Here the CDR3 DNA is all that survives: 30 bases in frame from base 1. CDR1 and CDR2 (SQVTM, ANQGSEA) derive from the germline V gene. Preparation of the library involved the immunoSEQ multiplex PCR assay. The multiplex PCR relied on a mix of 60 forward primers for TCR Vbeta segments and 13 reverse primers for TCR Jbeta segments. The CDR3 region of rearranged TCR beta genes was amplified from genomic DNA with a multiplex PCR assay. On the Illumina HiSeq System, the amplified TCR beta libraries were sequenced as 87-base-pair reads. The authors' pipeline ran thus. A later analysis counted 75 million to 100 million unique TCR beta chains across the 666 repertoires, and 10 million to 11 million of these chains were shared by at least two donors. Raw reads were error-corrected and collapsed into unique sequences by a nearest-neighbor algorithm in which closely related sequences were merged to remove PCR and sequencing errors. CDR3 sequences were aligned to IMGT reference sequences to assign V, D and J gene segments. For a sequence to be retained, at least a six-nucleotide match to both a V gene segment and a J gene segment was required. Rearrangements were classified as productive when the CDR3 lacked stop codons and remained in frame with V and J, and all other rearrangements were classified as non-productive. Following IMGT convention, CDR3 was defined as the stretch from the second conserved V-encoded cysteine to the conserved J-encoded phenylalanine. In an earlier analysis of roughly 610 of the donors, sequences lacking an unambiguous match to a single V gene segment were excluded. In an earlier analysis of approximately 590 of the donors, a V segment was called functional when productive rearrangements were above 56.7%, and segregating when the standard deviation between donors exceeded 5%. A statistical classification framework was developed to diagnose cytomegalovirus status using the catalog of TCR beta chain sequences. A later analysis assigned V and J genes by comparing TCR nucleotide sequences with IMGT/GENE-DB human TR gene sequences. Using the TCRdist pipeline, a later analysis assigned CDR3 sequences along with most-parsimonious VDJ recombination scenarios. In a later analysis, each TCR beta chain was defined by its CDR3 amino acid sequence together with its V-gene family, and reads without a unique V-gene family were excluded. A later analysis removed 450 to 600 highly shared, low-generation-probability nucleotide sequences to deal with suspected cross-contamination and a sequencing artifact. For each public chain, a later analysis derived a clonal expansion index from normalized ranks of inferred template counts within each repertoire. A later analysis computed generation probabilities with a VDJ recombination model fitted to out-of-frame rearrangements, and checked the results against IGoR. A later analysis scored TCR-TCR, TCR-HLA and TCR-CMV co-occurrence with hypergeometric tests, applying a repertoire-size bias correction to TCR pairs. To estimate false discovery rates, a later analysis permuted the HLA or CMV assignments 20 times. A later analysis grouped co-occurring TCRs with DBSCAN, adding TCRdist sequence similarity when clustering within HLA-allele-positive subsets. Repertoires with fewer than 30,000 or more than 120,000 public chains, plus five repertoires with anomalous nucleotide sharing, were excluded from co-occurrence clustering. Not all clones reach the TCRdb copy of this immuneACCESS table, which keeps in-frame sequences only. Checked studies attribute under half of the gap to unresolved V genes and leave the rest unexplained. That table supplies the V and J calls and clone size; D and trimming were determined from the DNA. This sample comprises roughly 120,000 clones, 70% of them detected only once. Roughly 8.4% of the sample rests with the top ten.

Notes on this clone: The target of this receptor is not known. Base-call qualities are not available, and no considerably larger clone is one nucleotide away.

Overall study outcomes, separate from this receptor: According to a later analysis, TCR association rates differed among HLA loci, with DRB1 alleles showing the most associated TCRs and HLA-C alleles showing the fewest. Because the 87-base-pair reads could not distinguish some IMGT-functional V segments, including TRBV6-2 and TRBV6-3, those segments were excluded. The classifier was reported to diagnose cytomegalovirus status with high specificity and sensitivity in both the original and validation cohorts. Immune exposure information for the cohort was limited to CMV serostatus. Assigning TCR associations to individual alleles was difficult when HLA alleles, especially DR and DQ, strongly co-occurred. HLA typing was unavailable for some donors at each locus, so association tests used only the typed subset. In vitro tests confirmed that three of the cytomegalovirus-associated TCR beta chains recognize cytomegalovirus antigens. Because counts were too low, around 18 rarely observed V segments, including chromosome 9 orphons, were left out of the earlier analysis of about 620 of the donors. Compared with equally common non-associated chains, HLA-associated TCR beta chains in a later analysis were more clonally expanded and had lower generation probabilities. Several of the top co-occurrence clusters appeared to be linked to parvovirus B19, influenza, CMV and Epstein-Barr virus, according to a later analysis. Correlated functional status among segregating V segments might reflect linkage disequilibrium, but an unknown experimental factor could not be ruled out. A further reported finding was that TCR beta sequences accurately predicted the HLA-A and HLA-B alleles for most subjects in the first cohort. In a later genetic analysis, a missense DCLRE1C variant was associated with V-gene and J-gene trimming of TCR beta chains, and the association was replicated in an independent cohort. The authors suggested that the approach could potentially be extended to other disease states and immunological phenotypes. In an earlier analysis of 500 to 650 of the donors, most TCR beta V segments appeared in productive rearrangements about 87% or about 30% of the time, broadly matching IMGT annotations. Compared with the roughly 720-donor mean, donors in an Asian-associated ancestry cluster had fewer N-insertions in productive TCRs, according to a later genetic analysis. Most TCR sequences were observed very rarely across donors, whereas some public TCRs were present in many individuals. In a later analysis, 16,951 TCR beta sequences were associated with specific HLA alleles at a false discovery rate of 0.05. This cohort had only TCR beta chains sequenced, and the lack of alpha or paired-chain data limited which features could be detected. The study listed 164 TCR beta chains as associated with cytomegalovirus. A group of highly shared sequence variants was considered likely to be a technical artifact of the sequencing pipeline. A later analysis found that most CMV-associated TCR beta chains appeared HLA-restricted, with HLA associations seemingly driven largely by CMV exposure. Roughly uniform sequencing depth across donors was assumed in presence/absence analyses, although this assumption may not hold.

The cohort was made up of roughly 670 healthy bone marrow donors. All cohort members were sampled while nominally healthy, although unrecorded immune exposures were likely present. The donor tested CMV seropositive, placing the donor among the 289 seropositive members of the cohort. Every donor gave a peripheral blood sample, and the peripheral blood mononuclear cells from that sample were used for TCR beta sequencing. Genomic DNA extraction from the blood cell samples was performed with the Qiagen DNeasy Blood Extraction Kit. Source material: PBMCs. The origin of this receptor is a man aged 25 to 45 in good health and CMV-seropositive. The rearrangement joined TRBV29-1 to TRBJ1-1; TRBD1 is a possible D gene, resting on 6 matching bases. The nucleotide sequence reads TGCAGCGTAACAGGGAAGGACGCTTTCTTT. It specifies CSVTGKDAFF. Supplemented by the reference TRBV29-1 and TRBJ1-1 proteins around the CDR3, the complete variable domain is SAVISQKPSRDICQRGTSLTIQCQVDSQVTMMFWYRQQPGQSLTLIATANQGSEATYESGFVIDKFPISRPNLTFSTLTVSNMSPEDSSIYLCSVTGKDAFFGQGTRLTVV.